Listed here are 21 T cell receptor beta chains from one sample, sequenced in a study of molecular identifiers for immune sequencing clone quantification. TCRdb called the PCR reads again in MiXCR, with one record for every CDR3 protein. This table has about 320,000 distinct CDR3 sequences, about 22% appearing once. Sequenced sample: naive CD8+ T cells from blood, with Jurkat cell RNA spiked in. Noted subset: FACS-sorted CD8+CD4-CCR7+CD45RA+ naive T cells. The receptors here all came from a human donor in good health. Some libraries in this study had Jurkat cell RNA spiked in.

This clonotype was observed many times. The V call is TRBV9, the J call TRBJ1-4; no clear D gene. Germline V lookup: CDR1 SGDLS, CDR2 YYNGEE. The V end lost 3 bases, the J end lost 0 bases, and 9 bases lay between the germline ends. CDR3 size: 15 residues. DNA for the CDR3: TGTGCCAGCAGCGGAAGACACGCAACTAATGAAAAACTGTTTTTT. Its protein is CASSGRHATNEKLFF. The variable domain in full, completed from reference TRBV9 and TRBJ1-4, reads DSGVTQTPKHLITATGQRVTLRCSPRSGDLSVYWYQQSLDQGLQFLIQYYNGEERAKGNILERFSAQQFPDLHSELNLSSLELGDSALYFCASSGRHATNEKLFFGSGTQLSVL.

Ten or more counts support this clonotype. V is TRBV9 and J is TRBJ1-1; no firm D call. This CDR3 has 17 amino acids. CDR1 is SGDLS and CDR2 is YYNGEE in the germline V gene. Trimming removed 0 bases at V and 4 bases at J, with 19 bases between. CDR3 loop: CASSVAGYLNLGTEAFF. CDR3 sequence (DNA): TGTGCCAGCAGCGTAGCCGGGTACCTGAACTTGGGCACTGAAGCTTTCTTT.

This clonotype occurred many times. This chain connects TRBV6-5 to TRBJ2-3; no firm D call. This CDR3 comprises 14 residues. The germline gives CDR1 MNHEY, CDR2 SVGAGI. V dropped 4 bases and J dropped 0 bases, with 8 bases sitting between them. The CDR3 sequence: CASSLETSTDTQYF. The CDR3 region has the DNA TGTGCCAGCAGTTTGGAGACGAGCACAGATACGCAGTATTTT.

A note on this clonotype: A much larger clone differs by one base, so this may be a read error. The CDR3 sequence is CASSIPMGPDTQYF. CDR3 nucleotide sequence: TGTGCCAGCAGCATCCCAATGGGACCAGATACGCAGTATTTT. This chain joins TRBV7-9 and TRBJ2-3; either TRBD1 or TRBD2 may supply D (5 bases each). The CDR3 has 14 residues. Trimming took off 5 bases at V and 4 bases at J, with 13 bases between the two ends. From germline, CDR1 is SEHNR and CDR2 FQNEAQ (reference sequence). Full variable domain (missing parts from reference TRBV7-9 and TRBJ2-3): DTGVSQNPRHKITKRGQNVTFRCDPISEHNRLYWYRQTLGQGPEFLTYFQNEAQLEKSRLLSDRFSAERPKGSFSTLEIQRTEQGDSAMYLCASSIPMGPDTQYFGPGTRLTVL.

This clonotype was picked up many times. CDR3 sequence reads: CSVWARGLTSTDTQYF. The CDR3 DNA is TGCAGCGTTTGGGCTAGGGGGCTCACTAGCACAGATACGCAGTATTTT. V is TRBV29-1 and J is TRBJ2-3, with 7 bases lining up with TRBD1. The CDR3 sequence is 16 residues long. Trimming cost V 5 bases and J 0 bases; bases outside gene matches: 11. From germline, CDR1 is SQVTM and CDR2 ANQGSEA.

This clonotype was counted many times. This sequence joins TRBV4-3 and TRBJ2-6; no reliable D call. Germline values: CDR1 LGHNA, CDR2 YSLEER. Trimming took 0 bases from V and 0 from J, leaving 21 bases between them. The length of the CDR3 is 21 residues. The DNA for the CDR3 is TGCGCCAGCAGCCAAGATAGTGCCCGACCCTACGGTCTCTCTGGGGCCAACGTCCTGACTTTC. Protein: CASSQDSARPYGLSGANVLTF.

This clonotype was found many times. The chain links TRBV4-1 to TRBJ2-7; D perhaps matches TRBD1 (5 bases). With 0 bases removed from V and 0 bases from J, the gap between germline ends came to 12 bases. In germline, CDR1 is MGHRA, CDR2 YSYEKL. There are 16 residues in the CDR3. The CDR3 coding sequence is TGCGCCAGCAGCCAAGATAAGGGGCAGGGCTCCTACGAGCAGTACTTC. Translated, it gives CASSQDKGQGSYEQYF.

As to this clonotype: This may come from a read error, since a much larger clone is one base off. The rearrangement uses TRBV5-4 and TRBJ2-7; the match to TRBD1 covers 9 bases. Germline V gives CDR1 SGHNT, CDR2 YYREEE (reference sequence). The CDR3 is made up of 15 amino acids. CDR3 DNA: TGTGCCAGCAGCTTGGCCTTTGGACAGGGGTACGAGCAGTGCTTC. This codes for CASSLAFGQGYEQCF.

This clonotype was counted ten times or more. The gene calls are TRBV7-9 and TRBJ2-5; D possibly corresponds to TRBD2 (6 bases). Trimming stripped 5 bases from V and 1 base from J, with 11 bases between. The germline V gene encodes CDR1 SEHNR and CDR2 FQNEAQ (reference sequence). The CDR3 is made up of 14 amino acids. The CDR3 region has the DNA TGTGCCAGCAGCATATCTAGCGCCCAAGAGACCCAGTACTTC. Its translation: CASSISSAQETQYF.

This clonotype has ten or more counts. The V and J genes are TRBV7-9 and TRBJ1-1, with unresolved D. Trimming removed 0 bases from V and 0 bases from J, with 8 bases in between. Germline V gene lookup returns CDR1 SEHNR and CDR2 FQNEAQ (reference sequence). The CDR3 has 15 residues. For the CDR3, the DNA is TGTGCCAGCAGCTTAGCAGAAGGCCTGAACACTGAAGCTTTCTTT. Translating it yields CASSLAEGLNTEAFF. The full variable domain, completed using reference TRBV7-9 and TRBJ1-1, is DTGVSQNPRHKITKRGQNVTFRCDPISEHNRLYWYRQTLGQGPEFLTYFQNEAQLEKSRLLSDRFSAERPKGSFSTLEIQRTEQGDSAMYLCASSLAEGLNTEAFFGQGTRLTVV.

This clonotype was seen ten or more times. V usage is TRBV7-6 and J usage is TRBJ1-3; D unclear. Germline V lookup: CDR1 SGHVS, CDR2 FNYEAQ. Trimming removed 4 bases at V and 0 bases at J, with 10 bases between. The CDR3 has 15 residues. CDR3 sequence: CASSSNPSSGNTIYF. CDR3 sequence (DNA): TGTGCCAGCAGCTCCAACCCGAGCTCTGGAAACACCATATATTTT. Supplemented by reference TRBV7-6 and TRBJ1-3, the full variable domain reads GAGVSQSPRYKVTKRGQDVALRCDPISGHVSLYWYRQALGQGPEFLTYFNYEAQQDKSGLPNDRFSAERPEGSISTLTIQRTEQRDSAMYRCASSSNPSSGNTIYFGEGSWLTVV.

Worth noting for this clonotype: This may come from a read error, since a much larger clone is one base off. The rearrangement joins TRBV29-1 to TRBJ2-7; possibly TRBD2 for D (6 bases). Germline CDR1 and CDR2: SQVTM and ANQGSEA. CDR3 length equals 13 residues. In DNA, the CDR3 is TGCAGCGTGGAAGGGGACTCAGAGAACGAGCAGTACTTC. This codes for CSVEGDSENEQYF.

V is TRBV29-1 and J is TRBJ2-7; TRBD1 matches at 10 bases. Germline assignment: CDR1 SQVTM and CDR2 ANQGSEA. The CDR3 consists of 14 residues. J gave up 5 bases and V 3 bases, and 7 bases lay outside the gene matches. The CDR3 DNA sequence: TGCAGCGTTGACCCCGGGACAGGGGTCCACGAGCAGTACTTC. Amino acids: CSVDPGTGVHEQYF.

This clonotype was counted only a few times. The chain joins TRBV7-9 to TRBJ2-2; D is ambiguous. Trimming removed 1 base at V and 7 bases at J, with 10 bases between. There are 14 residues in the CDR3. CDR1 and CDR2 (germline): SEHNR, FQNEAQ (reference sequence). CDR3 amino acids: CASSLDPGIGELFF. DNA of the CDR3: TGTGCCAGCAGCTTAGACCCCGGTATCGGGGAGCTGTTTTTT.

The J gene is TRBJ2-7, the V gene TRBV19; 10 bases line up with TRBD1. The germline CDR1 and CDR2 sequences are LNHDA and SQIVND (reference sequence). The ends lost 8 bases at V and 2 bases at J; junction bases unmatched: 6. CDR3 length: 14 residues. The CDR3 sequence is CASGTGTGAYEQYF. DNA of the CDR3: TGTGCCAGTGGGACCGGGACAGGGGCCTACGAGCAGTACTTC.

The table lists this clonotype with a few counts. A much more abundant neighbour one base away suggests this may be a read error. The chain links TRBV2 to TRBJ1-1; D is undetermined. Germline V lookup: CDR1 SNHLY, CDR2 FYNNEI. There are 10 residues in the CDR3. The germline V and J ends were trimmed by 8 bases and 3 bases, with 4 bases remaining between them. The CDR3 bases are TGTGCCAGCGGTTACACTGAAGCTTTCTTT. Its protein is CASGYTEAFF.

A few counts support this clonotype. A much larger clone is a single base away; this may be a read error. In nucleotides, the CDR3 is TGTACCAGCAGAGCGGGAATTAAGTACCAAGAGACCCAGTACTTC. Protein: CTSRAGIKYQETQYF. The rearrangement links TRBV2 to TRBJ2-5, with 7 bases fitting TRBD2. The V gene's germline CDR1 is SNHLY and CDR2 FYNNEI. The CDR3 is 15 residues long.

This clonotype was counted at least ten times. The rearrangement uses TRBV7-2 and TRBJ2-3, with 8 bases that match TRBD2. Germline-derived CDR1 and CDR2 are SGHTA and FQGNSA. The length of the CDR3 is 15 residues. J gave up 2 bases and V 5 bases, and 6 bases lay outside the gene matches. CDR3 sequence: CASSPLAVITDTQYF. CDR3 nucleotides: TGTGCCAGCAGCCCACTAGCGGTTATCACAGATACGCAGTATTTT.

Details on this clonotype: A read error is likely, as this CDR3 ends without the conserved phenylalanine or tryptophan. This chain's CDR3 is CASSPSGQEQYS. The CDR3 nucleotides read TGTGCCAGTAGTCCTTCGGGACAGGAGCAGTACTCC. This chain joins TRBV12-3 or TRBV12-4 and TRBJ2-7; 7 bases match TRBD1. The CDR3 spans 12 residues. Trimming cost V 9 bases and J 7 bases; bases outside gene matches: 9.

In this sample, this clonotype turned up many times. The gene calls are TRBV2 and TRBJ2-3; D may be TRBD1 (5 bases). Trimming took off 7 bases at V and 0 bases at J, with 20 bases between the two ends. Germline CDR1 SNHLY, CDR2 FYNNEI. The CDR3 spans 17 residues. The CDR3 DNA follows: TGTGCCAGCATTTCTCTTCCAGGGCCATCTAGCACAGATACGCAGTATTTT. It is translated as CASISLPGPSSTDTQYF.

This clonotype occurred many times. The V and J genes are TRBV5-6 and TRBJ2-7, with 7 bases identical to TRBD2. The V and J ends lost 4 bases and 2 bases, in that order; junction bases with no gene match: 0. The length of the CDR3 is 12 residues. CDR1 and CDR2 (germline): SGHDT, YYEEEE. CDR3 amino acids: CASSGGAYEQYF. The CDR3 nucleotides are TGTGCCAGCAGCGGGGGGGCCTACGAGCAGTACTTC.